This TCR beta chain was sequenced for a study of post-analysis software for immune sequencing data. Study overall: Patients had relapsing-remitting, secondary progressive or progressive-relapsing multiple sclerosis; some lacked subtype. Study-level results: Significantly lower normalized Chao1 diversity was seen in multiple sclerosis patients than in controls. By F measure, strong co-clustering occurred among samples prepared in the same batch. Higher frequency in patients than in controls was seen for roughly five TRBV segments, with TRBV5-6, TRBV5-1 and TRBV20-1 among them.

Researchers reported that TCR beta cDNA libraries carried unique molecular identifiers. T cells numbering 1 to 10 million gave rise to about 540,000 cDNA molecules. TCRdb re-called the PCR reads with MiXCR, one entry per CDR3 protein. The sample has approximately 630,000 distinct CDR3 sequences, roughly three fifths seen once. The J segment lost 4 bases and the V segment lost 5 bases, leaving 7 bases of the junction unmatched. CDR3 size: 14 residues. Germline CDR1 SGHTA, CDR2 FQGTGA. A remark on this clonotype: Its matching antigen is unknown.

This TCR was sampled from a girl under 10 years old with multiple sclerosis. The V and J genes are TRBV7-3 and TRBJ2-5, with 7 bases aligning to TRBD1. Sequencing used blood. CDR3 DNA sequence: TGTGCCAGCAGCCGTTGGGGGACAGCAGAGACCCAGTACTTC. Translated, it gives CASSRWGTAETQYF.